These T cell receptor beta chains were read from a single sample in a study of shared clonotypes between healthy human individuals. Sequenced by immunoSEQ multiplex PCR; TCRdb stores in-frame clones only, minus some. Here the sample spans over a million clones, around 95% being singletons. Input material: naive CD4+ T cells sorted from blood. Every receptor here comes from a man aged 30 to 45 in good health. Both conserved end residues are part of each CDR3. Fields, in order: V gene, J gene, D gene, clone size, CDR3 DNA, CDR3 protein. A D gene is named only where the DNA matches it firmly. The size field is filled for only some rows; it gives once, few, many or a size class.

>TRBV19|TRBJ2-7|TRBD2|-
TGTGCCAGTAGTCAGCGACTAGCGGGGTCTTCCTACGAGCAGTACTTC
CASSQRLAGSSYEQYF
>TRBV9|TRBJ2-2|TRBD2|-
TGTGCCAGCAGCCTTGGGGAGGGCCAGTATTTCACCGGGGAGCTGTTTTTT
CASSLGEGQYFTGELFF
>TRBV5-1|TRBJ2-3|TRBD2|-
TGCGCCAGCACTCCCGGGCTAGCGGGCACAGATACGCAGTATTTT
CASTPGLAGTDTQYF
>TRBV30|TRBJ1-5|-|-
TGTGCCTGGGACATAGGGCCTAAAGATCAGCCCCAGCATTTT
CAWDIGPKDQPQHF
>TRBV6-1|TRBJ2-7|TRBD2|-
TGTGCCAGCAGTGAGGGACTAGCCACCTCCTACGAGCAGTACTTC
CASSEGLATSYEQYF
>TRBV5-1|TRBJ2-1|-|-
TGCGCCAGCAGCCCCTCCGGAGCGGGCTACAATGAGCAGTTCTTC
CASSPSGAGYNEQFF
>TRBV7-2|TRBJ2-5|TRBD1|-
TGTGCCAGCAGCTTAGCGGGGACAGGGGTGGGAGAGACCCAGTACTTC
CASSLAGTGVGETQYF
>TRBV27|TRBJ1-1|-|-
TGTGCCAGCAGTTTGTCCGTGAACACTGAAGCTTTCTTT
CASSLSVNTEAFF
>TRBV6-4|TRBJ2-2|-|-
TGTGCCAGCAGAAGGCAGCTCAACACCGGGGAGCTGTTTTTT
CASRRQLNTGELFF
>TRBV7-8|TRBJ1-4|TRBD1|-
TGTGCCAGCAGCTTATTCACAGGGGGCACAACTAATGAAAAACTGTTTTTT
CASSLFTGGTTNEKLFF
>TRBV19|TRBJ2-7|TRBD1|-
TGTGCCAGTAAACAGACAGGGGGTTACGAGCAGTACTTC
CASKQTGGYEQYF
>TRBV5-4|TRBJ2-1|-|-
TGTGCCAGCAGCGGAACTGACGGGAGAGGGGAGCAACTCAATGAGCAGTTCTTC
CASSGTDGRGEQLNEQFF
>TRBV28|TRBJ2-7|-|once
TGTGCCAGCAAAGGGCGGGAGCAGTACTTC
CASKGREQYF
>TRBV11-2|TRBJ2-1|-|-
TGTGCCAGCAGCCAGGACCCTAGTAATGAGCAGTTCTTC
CASSQDPSNEQFF
>TRBV7-6|TRBJ2-3|TRBD2|-
TGTGCCAGCAGCCGAACCGGGGCGGGAGTGGCGGATACGCAGTATTTT
CASSRTGAGVADTQYF
>TRBV6-1|TRBJ1-5|-|-
TGTGCCAGCAGTGAAAGTCAGAGCTATAGCAATCAGCCCCAGCATTTT
CASSESQSYSNQPQHF
>TRBV28|TRBJ1-1|-|-
TGTGCCAGCAGGTGGGGGGGCGGCGGTACCACTGAAGCTTTCTTT
CASRWGGGGTTEAFF
>TRBV28|TRBJ1-5|-|-
TGTGCCAGCAGCCCCACTAATCAGCCCCAGCATTTT
CASSPTNQPQHF
>TRBV7-3|TRBJ2-1|-|-
TGTGCCAGCAGCTTGAGACGCAATGAGCAGTTCTTC
CASSLRRNEQFF
>TRBV18|TRBJ2-3|TRBD2|-
TGTGCCAGCTCACTCTCAGCGGGAGGGTTCACAGATACGCAGTATTTT
CASSLSAGGFTDTQYF
>TRBV5-1|TRBJ2-3|-|-
TGCGCCAGCAGCTTGGAAGCAGGGCAGGGAGATACGCAGTATTTT
CASSLEAGQGDTQYF
>TRBV7-2|TRBJ1-4|-|-
TGTGCCAGCAGCTTAGGCGGCGGGGTGATGGGAAAACTGTTTTTT
CASSLGGGVMGKLFF
>TRBV9|TRBJ2-3|-|-
TGTGCCAGCAGCGTAGGAGGGACTGGTACGCAGTATTTT
CASSVGGTGTQYF
>TRBV4-2|TRBJ2-7|TRBD1|-
TGTGCCAGCAGCCAAGGACAGGGGACGATCTACGAGCAGTACTTC
CASSQGQGTIYEQYF
>TRBV7-8|TRBJ1-2|-|once
TGTGCCAGCAGCCCCCCGACAGACTATGGCTACACCTTC
CASSPPTDYGYTF
>TRBV5-1|TRBJ2-7|-|-
TGCGCCAGCAGCTTGAGCTGGGACCGTCATTCCTACGAGCAGTACTTC
CASSLSWDRHSYEQYF
>TRBV4-3|TRBJ2-5|TRBD2|-
TGCGCCAGCAGCCAAGCCGGACTAGCGGGAGGGACGCAGTACTTC
CASSQAGLAGGTQYF
>TRBV11-2|TRBJ1-2|TRBD1|once
TGTGCCAGCAGCCTTGGACAGGGGGTTCGCCACACCTTC
CASSLGQGVRHTF